This record covers a single T cell receptor beta chain. This clonotype came up many times. Which antigen it targets is not known. No base qualities exist here, and no much larger clone lies one base off it. These data are taken from a study of breast tumors, draining lymph nodes, adjacent tissues (dated by TCRdb to about 2016). Concerning the study at large: TCR beta repertoires were compared across tumor, adjacent nontumor tissue and axillary lymph nodes obtained from breast cancer patients. In human breast cancer, the study set out to assess how tumor, surrounding tissue and draining lymph node repertoires relate to one another and whether T cells might be exchanged between them. Study-wide conclusions, independent of this receptor: The data were judged consistent with most tumor T cells deriving from the lymph node and then expanding within tumor tissue. Rather than being directly demonstrated, the conclusion that tumor T cells originate in lymph nodes was presented as consistent with a hypothesis. Tumor and nontumor tissue repertoires were found to be significantly more similar in luminal-like than in basal-like breast cancer. Tumor T-cell repertoires showed less diversity than lymph node repertoires and more diversity than nontumor tissue repertoires, and tumor T-cell repertoires showed preferential V and J gene usage.

TCRdb records Illumina HiSeq 2000 as the sequencer. TCR beta chain libraries were generated through multiplex PCR amplification. The amplified TCR beta chain products were analyzed by high-throughput sequencing. Clones were called with MiXCR by TCRdb after fastp trimmed the public reads at Q25, and only in-frame beta chains were retained. Entries are consolidated by CDR3 protein sequence, retaining the most common genes and DNA. This sample lists around 130,000 distinct CDR3 sequences; roughly 20% were detected once. About 2.2% of the sample rests with the top ten. Including cysteine and phenylalanine, the CDR3 has 13 amino acids. Kept here is only the CDR3 DNA, which spans 39 bases and is read in frame from base 1. Trimming takes 5 bases off V and 4 bases off J; junction bases not matched to a gene: 5. Sequences SGHVS (CDR1) and FQNEAQ (CDR2) are obtained from the germline V gene. The lymph node samples were taken from the axillary draining lymph nodes of breast cancer patients.

This chain is built from TRBV7-8 and TRBJ2-7, and TRBD1 matches 7 of the central bases. The source of this sequence is a female donor with breast cancer. Some clones in this sample may be carry-over from other donors' samples. Sequencing was carried out using axillary lymph node tissue. The base sequence is TGTGCCAGCAGCGTGACAGGGATGTACGAGCAGTACTTC. This translates into CASSVTGMYEQYF.